The present T cell receptor beta chain was sequenced within a study of cytomegalovirus exposure and HLA in healthy donors (TCRdb year 2017). About the full investigation: An earlier analysis of under 600 of the donors reported 250 to 300 Gb of sequence data and some 120 million unique TCR beta sequences from 150 million to 200 million T cells. The study was designed to test whether signatures of past pathogen exposure could be identified by cataloging public T cell receptors. Genome-wide SNP genotypes for about 55% of the 666 donors were used in a later genetic analysis, which treated that subset as a discovery cohort. Both class I and class II loci were covered by HLA typing, at four-digit resolution. In a later analysis, previously published TCR beta repertoires from several hundred donors were re-analyzed and high-resolution HLA genotyping was added so that TCR occurrence patterns could be studied. A separate validation cohort of some 130 different subjects was used in addition to the 666-subject first cohort. Every repertoire in the discovery cohort had been generated on one and the same sequencing platform. Donor age, sex, ethnicity and CMV serostatus were compiled alongside the repertoire data. Using immunosequencing, the study profiled T cell repertoires from 666 subjects and related those repertoires to cytomegalovirus serostatus. Among about 360 genotyped donors of the cohort, an average of approximately 240,000 unique TCR beta nucleotide sequences were sequenced per donor, around 20% of them non-productive. The study combined high-throughput TCR immunosequencing, statistical association of individual TCRs with disease status, and machine learning to predict cytomegalovirus infection status. Of the 350 to 400 genotyped donors, about 84% fell in the genetic ancestry cluster associated with self-reported Caucasian donors. An early release covering about 600 HLA-typed donors comprised approximately 290 gigabases of sequencing data and some 79 million unique TCR sequences. Typing coverage varied by locus: roughly 620-630 donors for A, B, C, DRB1 and DQB1; roughly 510 for DQA1; around 570 for DPA1; about 450 for DPB1. In the later analysis, no new phenotypic data were used to find candidate immune exposures; instead, reliance was placed on TCR beta sequences and their occurrence across donors. An earlier analysis of about 620 of the donors applied high-throughput TCR beta sequencing to assess whether each TCR beta V gene segment acted as functional or pseudogenic. Several DR-DQ haplotypes were treated as single units for association and clustering because of strong linkage in the cohort. Broad study findings and their caveats: A further reported finding was that TCR beta sequences accurately predicted the HLA-A and HLA-B alleles for most subjects in the first cohort. Because counts were too low, seventeen rarely observed V segments, including chromosome 9 orphons, were left out of the earlier analysis of 587 of the donors. In the study, about 150 TCR beta chains were listed as associated with cytomegalovirus. A later analysis found that most CMV-associated TCR beta chains appeared HLA-restricted, with HLA associations seemingly driven largely by CMV exposure. An earlier analysis of 450 to 750 of the donors showed that most TCR beta V segments appeared in productive rearrangements either about 90% or about 30% of the time, which broadly matched IMGT annotations. Presence/absence analyses assumed roughly uniform sequencing depth across donors, an assumption that may not hold. A group of highly shared sequence variants was considered likely to be a technical artifact of the sequencing pipeline. In a later analysis, several top co-occurrence clusters were reported to appear linked to parvovirus B19, influenza, CMV and Epstein-Barr virus. In a later analysis, HLA-associated TCR beta chains were found to be more clonally expanded and to have lower generation probabilities than equally common non-associated chains. Most TCR sequences were seen in very few donors, while some public TCRs were found in many individuals. V-gene and J-gene trimming of TCR beta chains was associated with a missense DCLRE1C variant in a later genetic analysis, and the association was replicated in an independent cohort. The authors suggested that the approach could potentially be extended to other disease states and immunological phenotypes. In vitro tests confirmed that a few of the cytomegalovirus-associated TCR beta chains recognize cytomegalovirus antigens. A later analysis associated approximately 17,000 TCR beta sequences with specific HLA alleles at a false discovery rate of 0.05. The classifier was reported to diagnose cytomegalovirus status with high specificity and sensitivity in both the original cohort and the validation cohort. Correlated functional status among segregating V segments might be attributable to linkage disequilibrium, but an unknown experimental factor could not be ruled out. HLA typing was unavailable for some donors at each locus, so association tests used only the typed subset. The cohort was sequenced for TCR beta chains only, and without alpha or paired-chain data the features that could be detected were limited. In a later genetic analysis, fewer N-insertions in productive TCRs were reported among donors in an Asian-associated ancestry cluster than the roughly 640-donor mean. For the cohort, immune exposure information was limited to CMV serostatus. According to a later analysis, TCR association rates differed among HLA loci, with DRB1 alleles showing the most associated TCRs and HLA-C alleles showing the fewest. Strong co-occurrence of HLA alleles, especially DR and DQ, made assigning TCR associations to individual alleles difficult.

The method behind the library was the immunoSEQ multiplex PCR assay. For the multiplex PCR, a mixture combining 60 forward primers for TCR Vbeta segments and 13 reverse primers for TCR Jbeta segments was used. The CDR3 region of rearranged TCR beta genes was amplified from genomic DNA with a multiplex PCR assay. Amplified TCR beta libraries were sequenced as 87-base-pair reads on the Illumina HiSeq System. On the authors' methods: A later analysis counted approximately 74 million unique TCR beta chains across the 640 or so repertoires, and 9 million to 14 million of these chains were shared by at least two donors. Raw reads were error-corrected and collapsed into unique sequences with a nearest-neighbor algorithm that merged closely related sequences to remove PCR and sequencing errors. CDR3 sequences were aligned to IMGT reference sequences to assign V, D and J gene segments. For a sequence to be retained, a match of at least six nucleotides to both a V gene segment and a J gene segment was required. Rearrangements were called productive when the CDR3 lacked stop codons and stayed in frame with V and J; all others were non-productive. CDR3 was defined according to IMGT convention as the region running from the second conserved V-encoded cysteine to the conserved J-encoded phenylalanine. In an earlier analysis of approximately 590 of the donors, sequences lacking an unambiguous match to a single V gene segment were excluded. An earlier analysis of 550 to 650 of the donors classified V segments as functional when productive rearrangements were above 56.7% and as segregating when the standard deviation between donors was above 5%. A statistical classification framework was built for diagnosing cytomegalovirus status from the catalog of TCR beta chain sequences. In a later analysis, TCR nucleotide sequences were compared against IMGT/GENE-DB human TR gene sequences so that V and J genes could be assigned. The TCRdist pipeline was used in a later analysis to assign CDR3 sequences and most-parsimonious VDJ recombination scenarios. In a later analysis, each TCR beta chain was defined by its CDR3 amino acid sequence together with its V-gene family, and reads lacking a unique V-gene family were excluded. A later analysis removed nearly 600 highly shared, low-generation-probability nucleotide sequences to deal with suspected cross-contamination and a sequencing artifact. For each public chain, a later analysis derived a clonal expansion index from normalized ranks of inferred template counts within each repertoire. In a later analysis, generation probabilities were computed with a VDJ recombination model fitted to out-of-frame rearrangements, and the resulting probabilities were checked against IGoR. In a later analysis, hypergeometric tests were used to score TCR-TCR, TCR-HLA and TCR-CMV co-occurrence, with a repertoire-size bias correction applied to TCR pairs. To estimate false discovery rates, a later analysis permuted the HLA or CMV assignments 20 times. A later analysis grouped co-occurring TCRs with DBSCAN, adding TCRdist sequence similarity when clustering within HLA-allele-positive subsets. Repertoires with fewer than 30,000 or more than 120,000 public chains were left out of co-occurrence clustering, as were about five repertoires with anomalous nucleotide sharing. Imported from immuneACCESS, the table was reduced by TCRdb to in-frame sequences with V and J called. These copies leave out some clones; in studies compared against another copy, an unresolved V gene accounts for under half, and the cause of the remainder is not known. V and J calls and clone size follow that table, whereas D and trimming were derived from the DNA. This sample holds around 150,000 clones; 68% were observed only once. Clones ranked in the top ten supply just under 4.5% of the sample.

As concerns this clone: The antigen it recognizes is unknown. Base qualities are not provided; no much larger clone lies one nucleotide away.

In total, approximately 700 healthy bone marrow donors made up the cohort. Cohort members were all nominally healthy when sampled, although unrecorded immune exposures were likely present. The donor was CMV seropositive and was included in the group of almost 300 seropositive cohort members. A peripheral blood sample was provided by each donor, and peripheral blood mononuclear cells were used for TCR beta sequencing. The Qiagen DNeasy Blood Extraction Kit was used to extract genomic DNA from the blood cell samples. The source is a young woman in good health and CMV-seropositive. Sequenced input: PBMCs.

In nucleotide form, the sequence is TGTGCCAGCAGTGGTGGACAGGGGCTTCAGCCCCAGCATTTT. This yields the protein CASSGGQGLQPQHF. The chain couples TRBV6-1 to TRBJ1-5, with 9 bases in between that match TRBD1. Counted from cysteine to phenylalanine, this CDR3 has 14 amino acids. Only the CDR3 portion is preserved as DNA: 42 bases, with reading frame beginning at the first base. CDR1 and CDR2 are read off the germline V gene as MNHNS and SASEGT. The junction shows trimming of 4 bases on V and 6 bases on J, and the gene matches do not reach 4 bases of it.